This T cell receptor (beta chain) was identified in a study of CD8+CD57+ T cells in acquired aplastic anemia. Study-wide background: The sorted CD4+ and CD8+ cells yielded an average about 3.3 ug of DNA.

To note about this clonotype: The antigen is unknown.

According to the study, genomic DNA was the template for TCR beta VDJ and CDR3 profiling. One entry per CDR3 protein, called by TCRdb with MiXCR from the reads. Among approximately 190,000 distinct CDR3 sequences listed, approximately 50% were seen once. Study conclusions and caveats: Controls and patients did not differ significantly in CD8+ Simpson's diversity.

An expansion of CD8+CD57+ cells by flow cytometry had been shown in patients chosen for sequencing. At blood sampling, none of the patients had yet received therapy. The CDR3 runs 18 residues. Germline CDR1 and CDR2: MNHNS and SASEGT. V lost 6 bases and J lost 0, with 18 bases in between. The J gene is TRBJ2-6, the V gene TRBV6-1, with D perhaps given as TRBD1 or TRBD2 (5 bases each). This TCR came from a human donor with aplastic anemia. Material for sequencing was sorted CD4+, CD8+, or CD8+CD57+ T cells (not recorded which) from PBMCs. As DNA, the CDR3 is TGTGCCAGCAGCCCCACTGGGACGGCCGTCTCTGGGGCCAACGTCCTGACTTTC. It specifies CASSPTGTAVSGANVLTF.